This TCR beta chain was recorded in a study of T cells in Graves' hyperthyroidism and ophthalmopathy. V was clipped by 4 bases and J by 6 bases; unmatched bases: 5. Germline V gene sequence: CDR1 DFQATT, CDR2 SNEGSKA (reference sequence). The CDR3 loop spans 12 amino acids. This clonotype has ten or more counts. Amplification of TCR beta CDR3 regions used RNA as the template. RT-PCR in the first round (using the HTBI primer set) targeted the TCR CDR3. A single record per CDR3 protein comes from TCRdb applying MiXCR to the multiplex PCR reads. The repertoire has about 350,000 distinct CDR3 sequences, 13% to 15% of them found once; the top ten carry 15% to 20%.

Sequencing was done on a sample of blood. V and J are TRBV20-1 and TRBJ2-7; 8 positions match TRBD2. The sequence was obtained from a woman in her sixties or seventies with Graves' ophthalmopathy. This CDR3 reads CSATGGPGEQYF. Here the CDR3 DNA reads TGCAGTGCTACGGGAGGGCCAGGCGAGCAGTACTTC.